These 30 T cell receptor beta chains were sequenced from one sample in a study of T cell repertoires in cytomegalovirus infection. Their antigens remain unidentified. TCRdb used MiXCR to reprocess the reads, holding one entry per CDR3 protein. The data show approximately 910,000 distinct CDR3 sequences, with around 30% seen just once and about 14% held by the top ten. The starting material was cultured CD8+ T cells from PBMCs, obtained from culture after CMV antigen stimulation. All receptors derive from a human donor in good health (CMV status not recorded). Some clones in this sample may be carry-over from other donors' samples.

The CDR3 region has the DNA TGTGCCAGCAGCCCCCAGGGAGCGCCGAACACCGGGGAGCTGTTTTTT. Amino acid sequence: CASSPQGAPNTGELFF. The chain employs TRBV7-9 and TRBJ2-2, with D perhaps matching TRBD1 or TRBD2 (5 bases each). V lost 5 bases, J lost 0 bases, and 13 bases lay in between. Germline CDR1 and CDR2: SEHNR and FQNEAQ (reference sequence). This CDR3 is 16 amino acids long.

The gene calls are TRBV29-1 and TRBJ2-7, with D unresolved. V dropped 4 bases and J dropped 4 bases, with 14 bases sitting between them. The CDR3 runs 13 residues. The germline V gene encodes CDR1 SQVTM and CDR2 ANQGSEA. The CDR3 nucleotides read TGCAGCGTTGTGGCTGGCCCCGTATACGAGCAGTACTTC. Its protein is CSVVAGPVYEQYF.

This clonotype was detected only a few times. V is TRBV2 and J is TRBJ2-7; 8 nucleotides line up with TRBD2. CDR1 is SNHLY, CDR2 FYNNEI, per germline. The CDR3 is 13 residues long. V lost 7 bases, J lost 4 bases, and 6 bases stayed unmatched. The CDR3, as DNA: TGTGCCAGCACTGGGAGCGGGGGTTACGAGCAGTACGTC. This encodes CASTGSGGYEQYV.

The J gene is TRBJ2-2, the V gene TRBV7-6; D remains ambiguous. The CDR3 is 13 residues long. The ends were cut back, 5 bases at V and 4 bases at J, with 8 bases in the middle. Germline CDR1 is SGHVS and CDR2 is FNYEAQ. Here the CDR3 reads CASSDLLTGELFF. The CDR3 DNA reads TGTGCCAGCAGCGACCTCCTCACCGGGGAGCTGTTTTTT.

V usage is TRBV12-3 or TRBV12-4 and J usage is TRBJ1-4; D remains ambiguous. This CDR3 is built from 13 residues. Trimming shortened V by 6 bases and J by 8 bases, and 13 bases separated the two germline ends. The CDR3 bases are TGTGCCAGCAGATTGGTTGGTGGGGAAAAACTGTTTTTT. Protein: CASRLVGGEKLFF.

The genes are TRBV4-1 and TRBJ1-2, with 11 bases identical to TRBD1. The CDR3 extends over 16 amino acids. CDR1 MGHRA and CDR2 YSYEKL come from the germline V gene. V lost 1 base and J lost 8; bases outside the gene matches: 9. In DNA, the CDR3 is TGCGCCAGCAGCCAAGGTGGACAGGGGGCGGTAGGAGGCTACACCTTC. Protein product: CASSQGGQGAVGGYTF.

This clonotype was recorded only once. This chain links TRBV7-3 with TRBJ1-5, with a tentative D call TRBD1 (6 bases). Germline V gene data show CDR1 as SGHTA and CDR2 as FQGTGA. The length of the CDR3 is 14 residues. The ends were cut back, 6 bases at V and 0 bases at J, with 9 bases in the middle. DNA of the CDR3: TGTGCCAGCAGAGGGGGGAATAGCAATCAGCCCCAGCATTTT. Translation gives CASRGGNSNQPQHF. Variable domain in full (rest from reference TRBV7-3 and TRBJ1-5): GAGVSQTPSNKVTEKGKYVELRCDPISGHTALYWYRQSLGQGPEFLIYFQGTGAADDSGLPNDRFFAVRPEGSVSTLKIQRTERGDSAVYLCASRGGNSNQPQHFGDGTRLSIL.

This clonotype was found a few times. V gene TRBV7-3 combines with J gene TRBJ1-1; a weak D match, TRBD1 (6 bases). The CDR3 has 15 residues. Trimming stripped 5 bases from V and 4 bases from J, with 17 bases between. Per the germline V gene, CDR1 is SGHTA and CDR2 is FQGTGA. The DNA of the CDR3 is TGTGCCAGCAGCAACGACCCCGGGGGGGCCACTGAAGCTTTCTTT. Amino acids: CASSNDPGGATEAFF.

This clonotype was recorded at least ten times. The chain uses TRBV12-3 or TRBV12-4 and TRBJ1-5, with TRBD1 as a possible D gene (5 bases). This CDR3 has 20 amino acids. V was pared by 3 bases and J by 1 base, with 25 bases between. CDR3 DNA sequence: TGTGCCAGCAGTTTTTGGGGCCCCCAAGGTCCGGGGGGAAGCAATCAGCCCCAGCATTTT. Translating gives CASSFWGPQGPGGSNQPQHF.

This chain joins TRBV20-1 and TRBJ1-1, with D perhaps TRBD1 (5 bases). The CDR3 consists of 13 residues. Germline V gene lookup returns CDR1 DFQATT and CDR2 SNEGSKA (reference sequence). V was clipped by 0 bases and J by 6 bases, with 11 bases between them. CDR3 DNA sequence: TGCAGTGCTAGAGATGGGGGAATGTCTGAAGCTTTCTTT. Translation: CSARDGGMSEAFF.

This clonotype has only a few counts. The genes are TRBV19 and TRBJ1-1; no definite D call. The CDR3 totals 16 residues. The V gene's germline CDR1 is LNHDA and CDR2 SQIVND (reference sequence). V was shortened by 5 bases and J by 6 bases, with 22 bases between the two germline ends. The CDR3 region is CASSVILSILRAEAFF. The CDR3 nucleotides are TGTGCCAGTAGTGTGATTCTTTCAATACTTAGGGCTGAAGCTTTCTTT.

J is TRBJ2-1 and V is TRBV6-1; 7 positions match TRBD2. Per the germline V gene, CDR1 is MNHNS and CDR2 is SASEGT. The CDR3 extends over 15 amino acids. The V segment lost 4 bases and the J segment 6 bases; nucleotides outside the gene matches: 9. CDR3 residues: CASSGGGEGGNEQFF. The CDR3 region has the DNA TGTGCCAGCAGTGGTGGGGGGGAGGGAGGCAATGAGCAGTTCTTC.

A few counts support this clonotype. The chain employs TRBV7-9 and TRBJ1-2, with D possibly matching TRBD1 (5 bases). Deletions cut 5 bases from V and 3 bases from J, with 16 bases between. Germline CDR1 and CDR2: SEHNR and FQNEAQ (reference sequence). The CDR3 is 15 residues long. The CDR3 coding sequence is TGTGCCAGCAGCCCCGGGGCAGGGCTGGACTATGGCTACACCTTC. Amino acids: CASSPGAGLDYGYTF. Together with reference TRBV7-9 and TRBJ1-2, the CDR3 gives the full variable domain: DTGVSQNPRHKITKRGQNVTFRCDPISEHNRLYWYRQTLGQGPEFLTYFQNEAQLEKSRLLSDRFSAERPKGSFSTLEIQRTEQGDSAMYLCASSPGAGLDYGYTFGSGTRLTVV.

This clonotype has just a few counts. A read error may account for a junction end that differs from germline. This chain joins TRBV7-6 and TRBJ2-3; TRBD2 agrees at 11 bases. Germline V gene lookup returns CDR1 SGHVS and CDR2 FNYEAQ. The CDR3 contains 15 residues. CDR3 DNA sequence: TGTGCCAGCAGGTTAGCGGGGGGGCCAGCAGATACGCAGTATTTT. Amino acid sequence: CASRLAGGPADTQYF.

The V gene is TRBV4-1, the J gene TRBJ1-2; unclear D gene. This CDR3 contains 15 residues. V shed 1 base and J shed 4 bases, with 13 bases lying between them. CDR1 is MGHRA and CDR2 is YSYEKL in the germline V gene. CDR3: CASSQGAGPSYGYTF. The DNA for the CDR3 is TGCGCCAGCAGCCAAGGAGCAGGCCCCTCCTATGGCTACACCTTC.

The rearrangement joins TRBV20-1 to TRBJ2-1; TRBD1 matches 11 bases. This CDR3 is 15 amino acids long. Unmatched junction bases numbered 4, after V lost 0 bases and J lost 6 bases. The germline V gene encodes CDR1 DFQATT and CDR2 SNEGSKA (reference sequence). CDR3 in DNA: TGCAGTGCTAGAGATCGGGACAGGGGGTTCAATGAGCAGTTCTTC. This translates into CSARDRDRGFNEQFF.

As to this clonotype: A much larger clone lies a single base off, so this may be a read error. The V and J genes are TRBV7-6 and TRBJ2-1; D gene uncertain. Trimming cost V 2 bases and J 8 bases, with 10 bases left between them. The CDR3 consists of 13 residues. The V gene's germline CDR1 is SGHVS and CDR2 FNYEAQ. DNA for the CDR3: TGTGCCAGCAGCTTATTTATCCAGGATGAGCAGTTCTTC. Encoded protein: CASSLFIQDEQFF.

This clonotype showed up just a few times. This chain uses TRBV11-1 with TRBJ1-1; D is unclear. V gave up 2 bases and J gave up 1 base, with 17 bases separating them. The CDR3 sequence is 17 residues long. Germline V lookup: CDR1 SGHAT, CDR2 FQDESV (reference sequence). CDR3 sequence (DNA): TGTGCCAGCAGCTTAAGGGCCCCATGGGGTCCGAACACTGAAGCTTTCTTT. Residues: CASSLRAPWGPNTEAFF.

The rearrangement uses TRBV19 and TRBJ1-5; D unclear. This CDR3 comprises 16 residues. The germline V gene encodes CDR1 LNHDA and CDR2 SQIVND (reference sequence). Trimming took off 2 bases at V and 0 bases at J, with 11 bases between the two ends. In DNA form, the CDR3 reads TGTGCCAGTAGTATATGGATTACGAATAGCAATCAGCCCCAGCATTTT. It translates to CASSIWITNSNQPQHF.

The chain recombines TRBV10-3 with TRBJ1-1, with 8 bases that match TRBD1. This CDR3 comprises 17 residues. CDR1 is ENHRY and CDR2 is SYGVKD in the germline V gene. V shed 6 bases, J shed 5 bases, and the junction held 17 bases outside the gene matches. The chain's CDR3 is CAISFTGTGGLGTEAFF. The CDR3 nucleotides read TGTGCCATCAGCTTTACCGGGACAGGAGGATTGGGGACTGAAGCTTTCTTT.

This clonotype has only a few counts. V and J are TRBV14 and TRBJ1-1; D remains unclear. The CDR3 runs to 13 residues. The ends were cut back, 2 bases at V and 4 bases at J, with 8 bases in the middle. CDR1 is SGHDN, CDR2 FVKESK, per germline. The DNA of the CDR3 is TGTGCCAGCAGCCAATGGGTGAGCACTGAAGCTTTCTTT. Translated, it gives CASSQWVSTEAFF.

This clonotype was recorded many times. The chain links TRBV12-5 to TRBJ2-1, with 10 positions matching TRBD2. CDR3 length equals 16 residues. Trimming cost V 1 base and J 6 bases; bases outside gene matches: 6. Germline CDR1 and CDR2: LGHNT and FRNRAP. CDR3 residues: CASGLGLSGGSNEQFF. The CDR3 nucleotides are TGTGCTAGTGGTTTGGGTCTTAGCGGGGGGAGCAATGAGCAGTTCTTC.

This clonotype has at least ten counts. One end of the junction fails to match germline, which may point to a read error. The rearrangement links TRBV7-7 to TRBJ2-1, with 7 bases that match TRBD2. CDR1 and CDR2 (germline): SSHAT, FNYEAQ (reference sequence). The CDR3 contains 16 residues. The CDR3 protein is CASSLGLADSYNEQFF. In DNA form, the CDR3 reads TGTGCTAGCAGCTTAGGGCTAGCGGATAGCTACAATGAGCAGTTCTTC.

This clonotype was observed at least ten times. This chain connects TRBV4-1 to TRBJ2-7; 7 bases are shared with TRBD1. Germline V gene sequence: CDR1 MGHRA, CDR2 YSYEKL. V was clipped by 0 bases and J by 0 bases; unmatched bases: 5. The CDR3 runs to 16 residues. Here the CDR3 DNA reads TGCGCCAGCAGCCAAGATCCCGGGACAGTCTCCTACGAGCAGTACTTC. As protein: CASSQDPGTVSYEQYF.

Regarding this clonotype: Compared with germline, one end of the junction differs, possibly owing to a read error. V is TRBV6-6 and J is TRBJ2-6; the D gene is possibly TRBD1 (6 bases). Germline V gene data show CDR1 as MNHNY and CDR2 as SVGAGI (reference sequence). The CDR3 is 17 residues long. The CDR3 region has the DNA TGTGCCAGCAGTATATATCCAGGGGCCTCTGGGACCAACGTCCTGACTTTC. Amino acids: CASSIYPGASGTNVLTF.

The chain combines TRBV3-1 with TRBJ2-1, with TRBD2 matching over 8 bases. The CDR3 is 17 amino acids. CDR1 is LGHDT, CDR2 YNNKEL, per germline (reference sequence). The junction had 12 bases not matched to a gene; V was cut back by 1 base and J by 7 bases. The CDR3 region has the DNA TGTGCCAGCAGCCAAGGGTCCAGGCGGGGGGCCGGGAATGAGCAGTTCTTC. Translating it yields CASSQGSRRGAGNEQFF.

This clonotype is a singleton in its sample. The rearrangement joins TRBV27 to TRBJ2-1; TRBD2 aligns across 7 bases. The germline V gene encodes CDR1 MNHEY and CDR2 SMNVEV (reference sequence). J lost 6 bases, V lost 1 base, and 9 bases had no gene match. This CDR3 has 16 amino acids. CDR3 sequence reads: CASSLFGAGSLNEQFF. The CDR3 region has the DNA TGTGCCAGCAGTTTATTTGGAGCGGGGTCCCTCAATGAGCAGTTCTTC.

The V and J genes are TRBV11-2 and TRBJ2-3; D might be TRBD1 (6 bases). The CDR3 has 16 amino acids. The germline gives CDR1 SGHAT, CDR2 FQNNGV. Trimming removed 1 base from V and 6 bases from J, with 17 bases in between. The CDR3 bases are TGTGCCAGCAGCTTAGGTCAGGACAGACCCAACGATACGCAGTATTTT. It yields the protein CASSLGQDRPNDTQYF.

This chain links TRBV19 with TRBJ2-5, with TRBD1 as a possible D gene (6 bases). Germline loops: CDR1 LNHDA, CDR2 SQIVND (reference sequence). The CDR3 is 17 amino acids. Trimming cost V 5 bases and J 5 bases, with 24 bases left between them. CDR3 protein: CASSGNNPGTTMETQYF. DNA of the CDR3: TGTGCCAGTAGTGGCAATAACCCGGGGACAACGATGGAGACCCAGTACTTC.

Many counts were recorded for this clonotype. This rearrangement joins TRBV19 to TRBJ2-1; 11 bases map to TRBD2. CDR1 is LNHDA and CDR2 is SQIVND in the germline V gene (reference sequence). V lost 3 bases to trimming and J lost 6 bases; unmatched junction nucleotides: 1. The CDR3 length is 14 residues. CDR3 residues: CASSILAGGNEQFF. In DNA form, the CDR3 reads TGTGCCAGTAGTATCCTAGCGGGGGGCAATGAGCAGTTCTTC.